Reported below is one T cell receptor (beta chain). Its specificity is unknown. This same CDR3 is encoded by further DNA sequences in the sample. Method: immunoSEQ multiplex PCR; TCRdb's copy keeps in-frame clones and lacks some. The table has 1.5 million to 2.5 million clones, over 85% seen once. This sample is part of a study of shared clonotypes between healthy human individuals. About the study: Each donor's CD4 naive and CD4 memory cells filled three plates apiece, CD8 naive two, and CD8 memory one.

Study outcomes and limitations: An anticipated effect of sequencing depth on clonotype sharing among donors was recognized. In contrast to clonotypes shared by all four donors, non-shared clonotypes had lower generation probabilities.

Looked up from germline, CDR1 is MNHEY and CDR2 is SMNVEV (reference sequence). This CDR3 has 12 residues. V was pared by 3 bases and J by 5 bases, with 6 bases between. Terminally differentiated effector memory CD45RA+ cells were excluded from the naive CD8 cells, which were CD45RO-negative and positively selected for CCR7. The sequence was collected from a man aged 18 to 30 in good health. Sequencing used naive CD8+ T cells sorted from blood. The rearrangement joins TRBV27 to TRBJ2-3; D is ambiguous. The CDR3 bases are TGTGCCAGCAGTTTTTTGGGAGATACGCAGTATTTT. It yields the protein CASSFLGDTQYF.